Each of the 9 T cell receptor beta chains below was sequenced from the same sample in a study of T cell repertoires in cytomegalovirus infection. TCRdb independently ran MiXCR on the reads; one entry per CDR3 protein. Counted here are some 920,000 distinct CDR3 sequences, approximately 31% occurring once; the ten biggest clones make up about 14%. Their cognate antigens are unknown. The sequencing here drew on cultured CD8+ T cells from PBMCs, taken from culture after CMV antigen stimulation. These receptors came from a human donor in good health (CMV status not recorded). Some clones in this sample may be carry-over from other donors' samples.

V usage is TRBV9 and J usage is TRBJ2-5; a weak D match, TRBD2 (6 bases). V lost 2 bases, J lost 2 bases, and 13 bases lay in between. The CDR3 contains 15 residues. CDR1 and CDR2 (germline): SGDLS, YYNGEE. CDR3 sequence (DNA): TGTGCCAGCAGCGTTTCATGGGGGGAACAAGAGACCCAGTACTTC. Residues: CASSVSWGEQETQYF. The full variable domain, completed using reference TRBV9 and TRBJ2-5, is DSGVTQTPKHLITATGQRVTLRCSPRSGDLSVYWYQQSLDQGLQFLIQYYNGEERAKGNILERFSAQQFPDLHSELNLSSLELGDSALYFCASSVSWGEQETQYFGPGTRLLVL.

The V gene is TRBV19, the J gene TRBJ2-1, with 9 bases aligning to TRBD2. CDR3 length equals 14 residues. The germline V gene has CDR1 LNHDA and CDR2 SQIVND (reference sequence). V shed 7 bases, J shed 3 bases, and the junction held 4 bases outside the gene matches. The CDR3 coding sequence is TGTGCCAGTAAGTTGCGGGGGGGCTACAATGAGCAGTTCTTC. Protein sequence: CASKLRGGYNEQFF.

A few counts support this clonotype. J is TRBJ2-1 and V is TRBV9, with D uncertain. The CDR3 spans 9 residues. Germline assignment: CDR1 SGDLS and CDR2 YYNGEE. V shed 4 bases and J shed 15 bases, with 8 bases lying between them. The chain's CDR3 is CASSPLMFF. Written as DNA, the CDR3 is TGTGCCAGCAGCCCCCTCATGTTCTTC.

The V gene is TRBV6-1, the J gene TRBJ1-3; no firm D call. The length of the CDR3 is 15 residues. Trimming left V 2 bases short and J 0 bases short, with 8 bases between. Germline V lookup: CDR1 MNHNS, CDR2 SASEGT. The CDR3 region has the DNA TGTGCCAGCAGTGAAACCCGAGGCTCTGGAAACACCATATATTTT. It encodes CASSETRGSGNTIYF.

The V and J genes are TRBV6-2 or TRBV6-3 and TRBJ2-7; weak D call: TRBD1 (7 bases). V was cut by 2 bases and J by 5 bases, with 25 bases left in between. The CDR3 sequence is 18 residues long. Per germline, CDR1 MNHEY and CDR2 SVGEGT. For the CDR3, the DNA is TGTGCCAGCAGTTACCGTCAGGGGGGATACCTCTCTGGGGACGAGCAGTACGTC. This gives the protein CASSYRQGGYLSGDEQYV.

This clonotype was seen ten or more times. The chain links TRBV5-4 to TRBJ2-7; D remains ambiguous. The CDR3 covers 16 residues. V gave up 0 bases and J gave up 3 bases, with 16 bases separating them. CDR1 and CDR2 from the germline V gene are SGHNT and YYREEE (reference sequence). This CDR3 reads CASSLVAHGANYEQYF. For the CDR3, the DNA is TGTGCCAGCAGCTTGGTAGCTCACGGCGCAAACTACGAGCAGTACTTC.

The rearrangement joins TRBV2 to TRBJ2-1; 8 nucleotides line up with TRBD1. Unmatched junction bases numbered 8, after V lost 11 bases and J lost 5 bases. CDR1 and CDR2 from the germline V gene are SNHLY and FYNNEI. The length of the CDR3 is 13 residues. CDR3 protein: CALPDRVHNEQFF. The CDR3 nucleotides are TGTGCCCTCCCGGACAGGGTCCACAATGAGCAGTTCTTC.

The DNA of the CDR3 is TGTGCCAGCAGTTATCAGAATTTTCAAGAGACCCAGTACTTC. Residues: CASSYQNFQETQYF. The chain joins TRBV28 to TRBJ2-5; D call uncertain. The CDR3 is 14 amino acids. V lost 4 bases and J lost 2, with 11 bases in between. The germline gives CDR1 MDHEN, CDR2 SYDVKM.

This clonotype was detected ten times or more. This chain uses TRBV4-1 with TRBJ1-5, with D possibly being TRBD1 (5 bases). V was pared by 3 bases and J by 4 bases, with 16 bases between. Germline V gene sequence: CDR1 MGHRA, CDR2 YSYEKL. This CDR3 comprises 16 residues. CDR3 bases: TGCGCCAGCAGCCACTTTACGACAGAATCGAATCAGCCCCAGCATTTT. Translated: CASSHFTTESNQPQHF.